The text below deals with one T cell receptor (beta chain). Antigen: not known. It was genomic DNA that served as the template for profiling TCR beta VDJ and CDR3. Each CDR3 protein is one row after TCRdb ran MiXCR on the reads. The sample yields about half a million distinct CDR3 sequences, 25% to 40% seen once. The data were taken from a study of CD8+CD57+ T cells in acquired aplastic anemia. An expansion of CD8+CD57+ cells by flow cytometry had been shown in patients chosen for sequencing. Notes on the study in general: The same twenty-nine CD8+ CDR3 sequences occurred in patients and in controls.

The CDR3 has 16 residues. Trimming removed 4 bases at V and 5 bases at J, with 23 bases between. Looked up from germline, CDR1 is DFQATT and CDR2 is SNEGSKA (reference sequence). Sequenced input: sorted CD4+, CD8+, or CD8+CD57+ T cells (not recorded which) from PBMCs. V is TRBV20-1 and J is TRBJ2-5, with TRBD2 as a possible D gene (6 bases). This sequence was found in a human donor with aplastic anemia. CDR3 loop: CSANVVGGAHLETQYF. For the CDR3, the DNA is TGCAGTGCTAATGTTGTCGGCGGGGCCCACCTGGAGACCCAGTACTTC.